The clone carrying this T cell receptor beta chain was recorded only once. The CDR3 is made up of 15 amino acids. Deletions cut 0 bases from V and 8 bases from J, with 14 bases between. From germline, CDR1 is KGHSH and CDR2 LQKENI. These data come from a study of blood T cell repertoires in COVID-19. Study in general: PBMCs, B-cell-depleted T cells, or T cells were the source of the cDNA or gDNA that made up the material.

Libraries were prepared by immunoSEQ multiplex PCR; TCRdb keeps only in-frame clonotypes and omits some of them. The sample includes roughly 130,000 clones, under 90% of them seen just once. The rearrangement links TRBV18 to TRBJ2-1; maybe TRBD2 (6 bases). This receptor was obtained from a woman in her fifties or sixties with acute or convalescent COVID-19. Sequenced material: peripheral blood. The CDR3 bases are TGTGCCAGCTCACCACCGGAGGGGTTTCGGGATGAGCAGTTCTTC. Residues: CASSPPEGFRDEQFF.